A single sample gave rise to the 10 T cell receptor beta chains below, sequenced in a study of PD-1 blockade in classical Hodgkin lymphoma. Autologous stem cell transplantation was followed by relapse in every patient, and brentuximab vedotin exposure varied. The data were produced by immunoSEQ multiplex PCR, yet TCRdb's version contains in-frame clones alone and is incomplete. The sample carries over 70,000 clones, approximately 91% recorded once. This specimen was peripheral blood mononuclear cells (PBMCs), taken at baseline. The source of these receptors is a human donor with classical Hodgkin lymphoma.

This clone was seen a few times. The genes are TRBV7-2 and TRBJ2-2, with 9 bases lining up with TRBD2. CDR1 and CDR2 from the germline V gene are SGHTA and FQGNSA. The CDR3 is 13 residues long. Germline trimming cut 5 bases from V and 8 bases from J; bases unmatched to any gene: 3. CDR3 sequence reads: CASSQSGRGELFF. The DNA for the CDR3 is TGTGCCAGCAGCCAAAGCGGGAGGGGGGAGCTGTTTTTT.

This clone appeared a few times. The chain recombines TRBV2 with TRBJ2-5; D remains ambiguous. Germline V gene lookup returns CDR1 SNHLY and CDR2 FYNNEI. Trimming pared 4 bases from V and 1 base from J, leaving 7 bases between. The CDR3 is made up of 13 amino acids. CDR3 amino acids: CASSVSVQETQYF. For the CDR3, the DNA is TGTGCCAGCAGTGTTTCTGTCCAAGAGACCCAGTACTTC.

The CDR3 nucleotides read TGTGCCAGCAGCCTATTGAGCTCCTACAATGAGCAGTTCTTC. It specifies CASSLLSSYNEQFF. The rearrangement joins TRBV6-5 to TRBJ2-1; no clear D gene. The germline gives CDR1 MNHEY, CDR2 SVGAGI. This CDR3 is 14 amino acids long. The V and J ends lost 6 bases and 0 bases respectively, with 9 bases between them.

V is TRBV30 and J is TRBJ1-1; 7 nucleotides agree with TRBD1. CDR3 size: 16 residues. Germline CDR1 is GTSNPN and CDR2 is SVGIG (reference sequence). J was trimmed by 3 bases and V by 0 bases; bases with no gene match: 10. The CDR3 sequence: CAWSVMRGRGDTEAFF. CDR3 bases: TGTGCCTGGAGTGTAATGAGGGGGCGAGGGGACACTGAAGCTTTCTTT.

The rearrangement uses TRBV5-6 and TRBJ1-5, with 8 bases aligning to TRBD1. CDR1 is SGHDT, CDR2 YYEEEE, per germline. Trimming at V came to 4 bases and at J to 7 bases, leaving 4 bases not matched to a gene. This CDR3 comprises 13 residues. The CDR3 coding sequence is TGTGCCAGCAGCCTACAGGGGGAACAGCCCCAGCATTTT. This gives the protein CASSLQGEQPQHF.

This chain links TRBV15 with TRBJ2-7; unclear D gene. This CDR3 is built from 14 residues. Germline CDR1 reads LNHNV; CDR2 reads YYDKDF (reference sequence). Deletions cut 0 bases from V and 2 bases from J, with 8 bases between. CDR3 sequence (DNA): TGTGCCACCAGCAGAGATCGAAGGGCCTACGAGCAGTACTTC. It translates to CATSRDRRAYEQYF.

The V gene is TRBV10-1, the J gene TRBJ2-4, with unresolved D. V was pared by 2 bases and J by 0 bases, with 8 bases between. The CDR3 loop spans 15 amino acids. CDR1 is WNHNN and CDR2 is SYGVQD in the germline V gene (reference sequence). The CDR3, as DNA: TGCGCCAGCAGTGAGCCTTCAGGAGCCAAAAACATTCAGTACTTC. The encoded protein is CASSEPSGAKNIQYF.

The chain recombines TRBV14 with TRBJ2-5, with TRBD2 identical over 11 bases. Germline CDR1 reads SGHDN; CDR2 reads FVKESK. J was trimmed by 2 bases and V by 1 base; bases with no gene match: 6. The CDR3 length is 17 residues. The CDR3 DNA sequence: TGTGCCAGCAGCCAAGTGTTAGCGGGAGGGCTGCAAGAGACCCAGTACTTC. It translates to CASSQVLAGGLQETQYF.

This chain joins TRBV15 and TRBJ2-2; no firm D call. Per germline, CDR1 LNHNV and CDR2 YYDKDF (reference sequence). V was clipped by 1 base and J by 1 base, with 7 bases between them. This CDR3 has 15 amino acids. In DNA form, the CDR3 reads TGTGCCACCAGCAGAGTTGTTGGGAACACCGGGGAGCTGTTTTTT. It codes for CATSRVVGNTGELFF.

The chain carries TRBV25-1 and TRBJ1-2, with D possibly TRBD1 on 5 matching bases. The length of the CDR3 is 16 residues. The ends were cut back, 1 base at V and 0 bases at J, with 12 bases in the middle. The germline V gene encodes CDR1 MGHDK and CDR2 SYGVNS. This CDR3 reads CASSEWGEDTNYGYTF. CDR3 nucleotide sequence: TGTGCCAGCAGTGAATGGGGTGAGGACACTAACTATGGCTACACCTTC.